The 26 T cell receptor beta chains presented below share a single source sample, sequenced in a study of T-cell memory formation after mild COVID-19. In TCRdb, the 5' RACE reads were re-called with MiXCR into one record per CDR3 protein. The table lists under 250,000 distinct CDR3 sequences, approximately 15% of them singletons. Sequencing was carried out using PBMCs or a T cell subset sorted from them (not recorded which). These receptors were taken from an adult woman who had mild COVID-19 (a few samples of this study predate the infection). Cell type and time point are not known.

This CDR3 reads CASSDPEGVDYGYTF. As DNA, the CDR3 is TGTGCCAGCAGTGACCCCGAGGGGGTAGATTATGGCTACACCTTC. The chain combines TRBV25-1 with TRBJ1-2; D may be TRBD1 (6 bases). The CDR3 runs to 15 residues. The germline V gene encodes CDR1 MGHDK and CDR2 SYGVNS. Deletions cut 3 bases from V and 5 bases from J, with 16 bases between.

This chain uses TRBV4-1 with TRBJ2-2, with D perhaps TRBD2 (7 bases). This CDR3 has 14 amino acids. The V gene lost 3 bases and the J gene lost 6 bases, with 11 bases spanning the gap. CDR1 MGHRA and CDR2 YSYEKL come from the germline V gene. The CDR3 loop reads CASSQFGGPGELFF. CDR3 DNA: TGCGCCAGCAGCCAGTTCGGGGGGCCCGGGGAGCTGTTTTTT.

This clonotype was picked up a small number of times. A read error may produce the germline difference seen at one junction end. The genes are TRBV20-1 and TRBJ2-7; D not certain. The CDR3 sequence is 15 residues long. Germline loops: CDR1 DFQATT, CDR2 SNEGSKA (reference sequence). CDR3 region: CSSRVIQGLAREQYF. The CDR3 DNA sequence: TGCAGTTCTAGAGTTATTCAAGGGCTGGCTCGGGAGCAGTACTTC.

This clonotype turned up a few times. The chain links TRBV24-1 to TRBJ2-7; D not certain. Germline V CDR1 and CDR2: KGHDR, SFDVKD. The CDR3 has 13 amino acids. V was clipped by 2 bases and J by 10 bases, with 14 bases between them. The chain's CDR3 is CATSDSATRAQYF. CDR3 coding DNA: TGTGCCACCAGTGATTCGGCCACACGGGCTCAGTACTTC.

The V and J genes are TRBV10-3 and TRBJ1-5; no clear D. The CDR3 runs 14 residues. V lost 6 bases and J 1 base, leaving 10 bases between the germline ends. Per the germline V gene, CDR1 is ENHRY and CDR2 is SYGVKD. The CDR3 coding sequence is TGTGCCATCAGCACAGAACAGAGCAATCAGCCCCAGCATTTT. Protein: CAISTEQSNQPQHF.

The chain carries TRBV29-1 and TRBJ2-7; 8 nucleotides line up with TRBD1. This CDR3 is 13 amino acids long. The ends lost 7 bases at V and 4 bases at J; junction bases unmatched: 9. The germline gives CDR1 SQVTM, CDR2 ANQGSEA. The CDR3 coding sequence is TGCAGCGCCTGGAGGACAGGGTATTACGAGCAGTACTTC. Protein sequence: CSAWRTGYYEQYF.

This chain uses TRBV2 with TRBJ2-7, with unresolved D. Trimming pared 2 bases from V and 2 bases from J, leaving 10 bases between. This CDR3 spans 14 amino acids. Looked up from germline, CDR1 is SNHLY and CDR2 is FYNNEI. CDR3 amino acids: CASSERQLPYEQYF. The DNA of the CDR3 is TGTGCCAGCAGTGAAAGGCAGCTACCCTACGAGCAGTACTTC.

DNA of the CDR3: TGTGCCAGCAGCTTAGTTACGGGACAGGAAGCTTTCTTT. Protein product: CASSLVTGQEAFF. The rearrangement joins TRBV7-8 to TRBJ1-1; 7 nucleotides line up with TRBD1. J gave up 8 bases and V 1 base, and 4 bases lay outside the gene matches. Germline assignment: CDR1 SGHVS and CDR2 FQNEAQ. There are 13 residues in the CDR3.

The chain combines TRBV4-1 with TRBJ2-3; the match to TRBD2 covers 12 bases. This CDR3 comprises 16 residues. Unmatched junction bases numbered 8, after V lost 4 bases and J lost 6 bases. From germline, CDR1 is MGHRA and CDR2 YSYEKL. CDR3 in DNA: TGCGCCAGCAGCCCCTGGACTAGCGGGATCGGGGATACGCAGTATTTT. It yields the protein CASSPWTSGIGDTQYF.

The chain has TRBV29-1 and TRBJ1-1; D not resolved. Germline V lookup: CDR1 SQVTM, CDR2 ANQGSEA. CDR3 size: 12 residues. The V end was cut by 5 bases, the J end by 1 base, with 8 bases between. CDR3 amino acids: CSVSSGNTEAFF. The CDR3 coding sequence is TGCAGCGTTTCTTCAGGGAACACTGAAGCTTTCTTT.

This clonotype appeared a few times. The chain couples TRBV20-1 to TRBJ2-7; D is unresolved. The germline CDR1 and CDR2 sequences are DFQATT and SNEGSKA (reference sequence). This CDR3 comprises 11 residues. DNA of the CDR3: TGCAGCGCAACAAGGGACTACGAGCAGTACTTC. This gives the protein CSATRDYEQYF.

The chain has TRBV30 and TRBJ1-2; no clear D gene. The CDR3 is made up of 13 amino acids. The germline V and J ends were trimmed by 1 base and 4 bases, with 10 bases remaining between them. Germline CDR1 GTSNPN, CDR2 SVGIG (reference sequence). Here the CDR3 reads CAWSAAQVYGYTF. For the CDR3, the DNA is TGTGCCTGGAGTGCCGCGCAGGTCTATGGCTACACCTTC.

This clonotype was seen more than once but under ten times. The chain is built from TRBV29-1 and TRBJ2-1; perhaps TRBD1 as D (6 bases). The CDR3 totals 14 residues. Deletions cut 1 base from V and 4 bases from J, with 11 bases between. Germline CDR1 and CDR2: SQVTM and ANQGSEA. CDR3 DNA sequence: TGCAGCGTTGAAGGGACAGAGAATTACAATGAGCAGTTCTTC. Its translation is CSVEGTENYNEQFF.

The chain has TRBV7-9 and TRBJ1-4, with D hard to call. V lost 5 bases to trimming and J lost 13 bases, with 17 bases between them. CDR1 is SEHNR and CDR2 is FQNEAQ in the germline V gene (reference sequence). The CDR3 is made up of 13 amino acids. CDR3 DNA sequence: TGTGCCAGCAGCAACCTCGGGCTCGGGCCACTGTTTTTT. Protein: CASSNLGLGPLFF.

J is TRBJ2-1 and V is TRBV6-1; TRBD2 is a possible D gene (7 bases). Germline CDR1 is MNHNS and CDR2 is SASEGT. The CDR3 consists of 16 residues. V was shortened by 8 bases and J by 6 bases, with 23 bases between the two germline ends. The CDR3 nucleotides read TGTGCCAGCCGGGTGGGGGGCCGCCCGGGAGGCAATGAGCAGTTCTTC. As protein: CASRVGGRPGGNEQFF.

The V gene is TRBV7-2, the J gene TRBJ1-1, with D perhaps matching TRBD1 (5 bases). CDR1 is SGHTA and CDR2 is FQGNSA in the germline V gene. V lost 1 base and J 4 bases, leaving 10 bases between the germline ends. This CDR3 has 14 residues. The CDR3 spells CASSLDGGFTEAFF. The DNA for the CDR3 is TGTGCCAGCAGCTTAGACGGGGGGTTCACTGAAGCTTTCTTT.

The V call is TRBV7-6, the J call TRBJ2-7; tentative D call: TRBD2 (6 bases). V shed 3 bases and J shed 6 bases, with 12 bases lying between them. The CDR3 has 13 residues. Germline V gene sequence: CDR1 SGHVS, CDR2 FNYEAQ. The CDR3 reads CASSLGGDGEQYF. CDR3 DNA sequence: TGTGCCAGCAGCTTGGGCGGGGACGGCGAGCAGTACTTC.

The CDR3 nucleotides are TGTGCCAGCAGAATACAGAGAGGGGGGGAGCTGTTTTTT. As protein: CASRIQRGGELFF. The chain uses TRBV27 and TRBJ2-2; the D gene is possibly TRBD2 (5 bases). Germline V gives CDR1 MNHEY, CDR2 SMNVEV (reference sequence). Deletions cut 6 bases from V and 8 bases from J, with 13 bases between. This CDR3 is built from 13 residues.

Only a few counts were recorded for this clonotype. This chain links TRBV10-3 with TRBJ2-1, with D tentatively TRBD1 (5 bases). The V end lost 4 bases, the J end lost 7 bases, and 11 bases lay between the germline ends. CDR1 is ENHRY and CDR2 is SYGVKD in the germline V gene. The CDR3 is 13 residues long. The CDR3 here is CAISVGKGNEQFF. DNA of the CDR3: TGTGCCATCAGTGTAGGGAAGGGGAATGAGCAGTTCTTC.

In this sample, this clonotype turned up a few times. The rearrangement links TRBV28 to TRBJ2-3; the match to TRBD1 covers 9 bases. Germline CDR1 reads MDHEN; CDR2 reads SYDVKM. The CDR3 runs 16 residues. After removal of 5 bases from V and 10 bases from J, the junction contained 16 bases not matched to a gene. The CDR3 sequence: CASSPPGQGLHTAQYF. CDR3 in DNA: TGTGCCAGCAGTCCCCCGGGACAGGGCCTTCACACGGCGCAGTATTTT.

J is TRBJ2-7 and V is TRBV5-1; D perhaps matches TRBD1 (5 bases). The CDR3 totals 13 residues. Trimming pared 4 bases from V and 5 bases from J, leaving 13 bases between. Germline assignment: CDR1 SGHRS and CDR2 YFSETQ. The CDR3 region is CASSQGLIHEQYF. In DNA, the CDR3 is TGCGCCAGCAGCCAGGGCCTAATCCACGAGCAGTACTTC.

V gene TRBV6-1 combines with J gene TRBJ1-1; maybe TRBD1 (6 bases). V gave up 7 bases and J gave up 0 bases, with 9 bases separating them. The CDR3 covers 13 residues. Germline V CDR1 and CDR2: MNHNS, SASEGT. CDR3 loop: CASNRQVNTEAFF. The CDR3 coding sequence is TGTGCCAGCAACAGACAGGTGAACACTGAAGCTTTCTTT.

The chain couples TRBV7-3 to TRBJ2-2, with 8 bases identical to TRBD2. The CDR3 is made up of 13 amino acids. Per the germline V gene, CDR1 is SGHTA and CDR2 is FQGTGA. The J segment lost 7 bases and the V segment lost 4 bases, leaving 2 bases of the junction unmatched. As DNA, the CDR3 is TGTGCCAGCAGCTCGGGACTAGTCGGGGAGCTGTTTTTT. Translated: CASSSGLVGELFF.

This clonotype was found a few times. This chain links TRBV19 with TRBJ1-1; TRBD1 matches at 7 bases. The germline V gene has CDR1 LNHDA and CDR2 SQIVND (reference sequence). V was pared by 3 bases and J by 8 bases, with 9 bases of the junction left unmatched. The CDR3 sequence is 14 residues long. In DNA form, the CDR3 reads TGTGCCAGTAGTATGGGGGACAGCGTAAGAGAAGCTTTCTTT. Amino acid sequence: CASSMGDSVREAFF.

This clonotype showed up many times. This sequence joins TRBV12-3 or TRBV12-4 and TRBJ1-2, with D possibly matching TRBD1 (6 bases). This CDR3 comprises 13 residues. The V gene lost 1 base and the J gene lost 5 bases, with 8 bases spanning the gap. The CDR3 DNA reads as TGTGCCAGCAGTTTAGGGCAGGGGTATGGCTACACCTTC. Translation: CASSLGQGYGYTF.

This clonotype was picked up a small number of times. The genes are TRBV30 and TRBJ1-5; TRBD1 might be the D (6 bases). Germline V gene lookup returns CDR1 GTSNPN and CDR2 SVGIG (reference sequence). V lost 0 bases and J lost 3, with 12 bases in between. This CDR3 comprises 15 residues. CDR3 sequence reads: CAWSVGGAYNQPQHF. The CDR3 DNA is TGTGCCTGGAGTGTTGGGGGGGCCTACAATCAGCCCCAGCATTTT. Full variable domain (missing parts from reference TRBV30 and TRBJ1-5): SQTIHQWPATLVQPVGSPLSLECTVEGTSNPNLYWYRQAAGRGLQLLFYSVGIGQISSEVPQNLSASRPQDRQFILSSKKLLLSDSGFYLCAWSVGGAYNQPQHFGDGTRLSIL.